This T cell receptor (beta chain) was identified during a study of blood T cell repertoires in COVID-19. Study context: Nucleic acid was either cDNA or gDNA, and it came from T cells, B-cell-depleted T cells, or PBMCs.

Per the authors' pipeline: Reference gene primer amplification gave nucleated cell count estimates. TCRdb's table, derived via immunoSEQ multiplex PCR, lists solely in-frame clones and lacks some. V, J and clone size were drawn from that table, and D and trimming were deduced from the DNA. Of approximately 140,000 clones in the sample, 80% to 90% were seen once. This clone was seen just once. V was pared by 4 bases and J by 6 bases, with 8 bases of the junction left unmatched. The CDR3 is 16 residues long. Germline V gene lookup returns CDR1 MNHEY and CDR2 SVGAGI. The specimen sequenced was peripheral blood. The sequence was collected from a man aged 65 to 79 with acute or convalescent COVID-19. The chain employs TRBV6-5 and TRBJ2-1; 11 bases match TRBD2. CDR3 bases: TGTGCCAGCAGTTCCTTAGCGGGAGGGTCGTTCAATGAGCAGTTCTTC. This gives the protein CASSSLAGGSFNEQFF.